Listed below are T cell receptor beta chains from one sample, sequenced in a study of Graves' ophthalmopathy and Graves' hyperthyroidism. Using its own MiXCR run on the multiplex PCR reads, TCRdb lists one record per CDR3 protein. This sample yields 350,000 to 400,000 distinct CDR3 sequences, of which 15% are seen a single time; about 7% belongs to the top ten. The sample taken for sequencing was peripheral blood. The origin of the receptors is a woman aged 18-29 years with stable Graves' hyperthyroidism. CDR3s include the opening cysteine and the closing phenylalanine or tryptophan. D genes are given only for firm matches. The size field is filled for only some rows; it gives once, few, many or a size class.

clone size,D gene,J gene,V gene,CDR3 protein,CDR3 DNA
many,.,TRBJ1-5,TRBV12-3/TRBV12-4,CASSPQGILWQPQHF,TGTGCCAGCAGTCCTCAGGGGATCCTTTGGCAGCCCCAGCATTTT
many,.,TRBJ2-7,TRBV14,CASSQGGYVRRQYF,TGTGCCAGCAGCCAAGGTGGTTATGTTCGTCGGCAGTACTTC
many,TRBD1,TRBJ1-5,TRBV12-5,CASGFGQGVEQPQHF,TGTGCTAGTGGTTTTGGACAGGGGGTTGAACAGCCCCAGCATTTT
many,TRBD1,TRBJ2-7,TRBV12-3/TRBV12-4,CASSLRVLGQGFSYEQYF,TGTGCCAGCAGTTTACGAGTTTTGGGACAGGGGTTCTCCTACGAGCAGTACTTC
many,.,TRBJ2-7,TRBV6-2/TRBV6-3,CASTRAGTRSYEQYF,TGTGCCAGCACACGTGCTGGTACAAGATCCTACGAGCAGTACTTC
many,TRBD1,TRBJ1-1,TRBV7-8,CASSLEGQGVGTEAFF,TGTGCCAGCAGCTTAGAGGGACAGGGGGTAGGAACTGAAGCTTTCTTT
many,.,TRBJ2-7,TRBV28,CASSLGVSLSSYEQYF,TGTGCCAGCAGTTTAGGAGTCAGCCTTAGCTCCTACGAGCAGTACTTC
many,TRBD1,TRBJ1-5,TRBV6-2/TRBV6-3,CASQGLTGGGRQPQHF,TGTGCCAGCCAAGGCTTGACAGGGGGAGGTAGGCAGCCCCAGCATTTT
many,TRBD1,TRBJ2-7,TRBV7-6,CASSLGVEGQGRYEQYF,TGTGCCAGCAGCTTAGGAGTGGAAGGACAGGGACGTTACGAGCAGTACTTC
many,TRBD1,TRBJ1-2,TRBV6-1,CASSPETGRYGYTF,TGTGCCAGCAGTCCTGAGACAGGGCGCTATGGCTACACCTTC
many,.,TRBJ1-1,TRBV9,CASSRGTVNTEAFF,TGTGCCAGCAGCCGAGGGACGGTGAACACTGAAGCTTTCTTT
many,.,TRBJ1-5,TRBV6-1,CASREGQQPQHF,TGTGCCAGCAGAGAGGGGCAGCAGCCCCAGCATTTT
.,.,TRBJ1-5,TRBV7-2,CASSRQGLGQPQHF,TGTGCCAGCAGCCGGCAGGGCCTCGGTCAGCCCCAGCATTTT
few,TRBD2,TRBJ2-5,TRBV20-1,CSGLSGGAGETQYF,TGCAGTGGTTTGAGCGGGGGGGCCGGGGAGACCCAGTACTTC
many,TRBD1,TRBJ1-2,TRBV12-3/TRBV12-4,CASRSSGGRDGYTF,TGTGCCAGCAGGTCCTCAGGGGGCAGGGATGGCTACACCTTC